This TCR beta chain was captured in a study of blood T cell repertoires in COVID-19. The overall study: The United States, Italy and Spain were the sources of the acute and convalescent COVID-19 samples.

Original processing methods: Reference gene primer amplification gave nucleated cell count estimates. Method: immunoSEQ multiplex PCR; TCRdb's copy keeps in-frame clones and lacks some. V and J calls plus clone size are reproduced from that table; the DNA served to infer D and trimming. Among 200,000 to 300,000 clones, around 90% were seen once, and the ten largest hold about 0.64%. In its sample, this clone was seen a few times. V gave up 0 bases and J gave up 7 bases, with 10 bases separating them. The CDR3 extends over 14 amino acids. Per germline, CDR1 MRHNA and CDR2 SNTAGT. The chain couples TRBV6-4 to TRBJ2-1, with a possible D match to TRBD1 (7 bases). The sequenced sample consisted of peripheral blood. This receptor was identified in a human donor in a cohort sampled during active COVID-19. For the CDR3, the DNA is TGTGCCAGCAGTGACTCGCAGGGGGGAAATGAGCAGTTCTTC. Amino acid sequence: CASSDSQGGNEQFF.